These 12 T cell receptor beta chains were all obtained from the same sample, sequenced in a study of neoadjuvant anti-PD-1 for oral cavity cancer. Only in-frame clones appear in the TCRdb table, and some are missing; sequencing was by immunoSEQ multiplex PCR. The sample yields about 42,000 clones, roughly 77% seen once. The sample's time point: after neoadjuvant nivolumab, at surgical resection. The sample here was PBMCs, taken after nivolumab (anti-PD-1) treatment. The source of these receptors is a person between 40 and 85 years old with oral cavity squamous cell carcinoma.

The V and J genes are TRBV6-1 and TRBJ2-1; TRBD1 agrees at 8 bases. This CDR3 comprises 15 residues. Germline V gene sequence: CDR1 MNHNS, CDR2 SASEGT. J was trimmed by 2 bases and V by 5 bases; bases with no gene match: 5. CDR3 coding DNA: TGTGCCAGCAGTATGACAGGGGACCCCTACAATGAGCAGTTCTTC. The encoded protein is CASSMTGDPYNEQFF.

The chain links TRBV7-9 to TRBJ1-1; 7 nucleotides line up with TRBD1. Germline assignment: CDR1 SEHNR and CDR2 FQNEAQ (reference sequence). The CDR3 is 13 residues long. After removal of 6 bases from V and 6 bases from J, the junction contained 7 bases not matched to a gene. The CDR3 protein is CASSSLDRAEAFF. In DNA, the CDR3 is TGTGCCAGCAGTTCCCTCGACAGGGCTGAAGCTTTCTTT.

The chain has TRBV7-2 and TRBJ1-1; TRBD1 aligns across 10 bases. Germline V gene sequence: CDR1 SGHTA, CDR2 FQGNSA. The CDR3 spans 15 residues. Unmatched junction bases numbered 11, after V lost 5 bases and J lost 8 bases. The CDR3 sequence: CASSLRTGGKDEAFF. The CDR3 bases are TGTGCCAGCAGCCTAAGGACAGGGGGAAAAGACGAAGCTTTCTTT.

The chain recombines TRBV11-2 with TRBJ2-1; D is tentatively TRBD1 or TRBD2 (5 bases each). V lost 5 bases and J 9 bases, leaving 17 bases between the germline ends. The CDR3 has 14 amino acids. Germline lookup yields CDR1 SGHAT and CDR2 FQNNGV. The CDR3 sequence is CASSPSGGWGEQFF. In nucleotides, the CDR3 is TGTGCCAGCAGCCCTAGTGGGGGATGGGGTGAGCAGTTCTTC.

The CDR3 bases are TGCGCCAGCAGCCAAGCACAGGGGCCCGGGGAGCTGTTTTTT. It encodes CASSQAQGPGELFF. The chain recombines TRBV4-1 with TRBJ2-2; 7 nucleotides align to TRBD1. CDR3 size: 14 residues. J gave up 6 bases and V 1 base, and 2 bases lay outside the gene matches. The germline CDR1 and CDR2 sequences are MGHRA and YSYEKL.

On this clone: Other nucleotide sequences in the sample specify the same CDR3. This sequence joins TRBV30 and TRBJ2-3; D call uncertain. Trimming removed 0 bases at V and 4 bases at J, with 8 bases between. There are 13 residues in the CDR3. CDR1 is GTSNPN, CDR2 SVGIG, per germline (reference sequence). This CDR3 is CAWSVRRADTQYF. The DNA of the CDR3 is TGTGCCTGGAGTGTACGGCGTGCAGATACGCAGTATTTT.

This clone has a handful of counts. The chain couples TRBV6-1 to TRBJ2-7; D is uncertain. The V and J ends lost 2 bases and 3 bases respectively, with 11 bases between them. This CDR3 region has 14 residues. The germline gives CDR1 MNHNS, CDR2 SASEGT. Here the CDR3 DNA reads TGTGCCAGCAGTGAAAGAGTCCTCGGCTACGAGCAGTACTTC. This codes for CASSERVLGYEQYF.

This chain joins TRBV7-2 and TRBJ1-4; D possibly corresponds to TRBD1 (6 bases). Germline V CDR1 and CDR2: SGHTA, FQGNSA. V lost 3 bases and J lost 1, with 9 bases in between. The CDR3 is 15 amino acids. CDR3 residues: CASSLMGQTNEKLFF. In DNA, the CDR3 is TGTGCCAGCAGCTTGATGGGACAAACTAATGAAAAACTGTTTTTT.

The CDR3 spells CASSSLTGFNEQFF. CDR3 sequence (DNA): TGTGCCAGCAGCTCACTGACAGGGTTTAATGAGCAGTTCTTC. This sequence joins TRBV7-7 and TRBJ2-1; 7 nucleotides line up with TRBD1. Trimming took 4 bases from V and 7 from J; bases not matched to a gene: 7. The CDR3 runs to 14 residues. Germline V gives CDR1 SSHAT, CDR2 FNYEAQ (reference sequence).

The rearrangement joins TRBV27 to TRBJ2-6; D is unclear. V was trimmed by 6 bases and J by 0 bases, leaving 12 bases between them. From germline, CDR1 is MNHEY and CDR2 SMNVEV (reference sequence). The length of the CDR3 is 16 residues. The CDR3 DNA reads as TGTGCCAGCAGCCCACTTCTAGACTCTGGGGCCAACGTCCTGACTTTC. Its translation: CASSPLLDSGANVLTF.

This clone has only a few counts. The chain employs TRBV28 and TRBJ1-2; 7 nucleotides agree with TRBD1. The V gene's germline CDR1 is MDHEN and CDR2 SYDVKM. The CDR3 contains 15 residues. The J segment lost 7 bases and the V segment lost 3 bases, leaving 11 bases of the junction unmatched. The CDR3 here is CASSLVGRGTGGYTF. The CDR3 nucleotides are TGTGCCAGCAGTTTGGTAGGCAGGGGGACCGGTGGCTACACCTTC.

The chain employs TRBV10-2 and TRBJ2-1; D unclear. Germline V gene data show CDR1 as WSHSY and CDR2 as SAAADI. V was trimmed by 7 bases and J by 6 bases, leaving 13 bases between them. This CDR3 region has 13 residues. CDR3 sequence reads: CASTLVPRNEQFF. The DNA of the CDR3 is TGCGCCAGCACCCTGGTCCCCCGCAATGAGCAGTTCTTC.